This TCR beta chain was recovered during a study of shared clonotypes between healthy human individuals. Negatively enriched CD4+ T cells were divided by CD45RA into naive and memory. The germline gives CDR1 SGHKS, CDR2 YYEKEE (reference sequence). This CDR3 region has 14 residues. Trimming took off 2 bases at V and 4 bases at J, with 12 bases between the two ends. The run depth of the assay was deep. Sequenced by immunoSEQ multiplex PCR; TCRdb stores in-frame clones only, minus some. Found here are about 1 million clones, around 74% of them singletons; the top ten hold approximately 1.5%. Sequencing was done on a sample of memory CD4+ T cells sorted from blood. The subset here: CD45RA-negative fraction. The TCR was taken from a man between 18 and 35 years old in good health. The chain couples TRBV5-5 to TRBJ2-5, with D tentatively TRBD2 (7 bases). In DNA, the CDR3 is TGTGCCAGCAGCTTCGGGGGGCTGGGAGAGACCCAGTACTTC. Translating it yields CASSFGGLGETQYF. Full variable domain (rest looked up from reference TRBV5-5 and TRBJ2-5): DAGVTQSPTHLIKTRGQQVTLRCSPISGHKSVSWYQQVLGQGPQFIFQYYEKEERGRGNFPDRFSARQFPNYSSELNVNALLLGDSALYLCASSFGGLGETQYFGPGTRLLVL.